What follows are 16 T cell receptor beta chains derived from one specimen sequenced in a study of CD8+ T cells in alopecia areata. Extracted from the samples, RNA was reverse transcribed into cDNA to serve as the sequencing template. The method was immunoSEQ multiplex PCR; TCRdb's version includes in-frame clones alone and lacks a portion of them. Altogether approximately 180,000 clones are present, roughly 58% being singletons, with the ten largest covering 15% to 20%. Noted treatment: oral pan-JAK inhibitor, 5-10 mg twice daily. The sample in question was CD4+ T cells sorted from blood, obtained at approximately week 56, from a patient treated with tofacitinib. These receptors were obtained from a human donor with alopecia areata.

This clone appeared a few times. The CDR3 loop reads CARLDRFNYGYTF. For the CDR3, the DNA is TGCGCCAGATTGGACAGGTTCAACTATGGCTACACCTTC. The rearrangement joins TRBV23-1 to TRBJ1-2; 7 bases fit TRBD1. TRBV23-1 is classed as an ORF, of uncertain function. With V trimmed by 9 bases and J by 2 bases, 6 bases remained unmatched. The CDR3 covers 13 residues.

The chain combines TRBV4-2 with TRBJ2-7, with D possibly being TRBD2 (5 bases). Germline V lookup: CDR1 LGHNA, CDR2 YNFKEQ. This CDR3 has 13 residues. Deletions cut 2 bases from V and 2 bases from J, with 7 bases between. The CDR3 DNA reads TGTGCCAGCAGCCAATCCGGGGCCTACGAGCAGTACTTC. Amino acids: CASSQSGAYEQYF.

In its sample, this clone was seen a few times. In DNA form, the CDR3 reads TGTGCCAGCAGTTTCTCCCTGCCAGGACTTTCCTACGAGCAGTACTTC. Translation gives CASSFSLPGLSYEQYF. The chain is built from TRBV28 and TRBJ2-7; TRBD2 might be the D (5 bases). There are 16 residues in the CDR3. V was clipped by 3 bases and J by 1 base, with 16 bases between them. Germline CDR1 is MDHEN and CDR2 is SYDVKM. The full variable domain, rest sourced from reference TRBV28 and TRBJ2-7, is DVKVTQSSRYLVKRTGEKVFLECVQDMDHENMFWYRQDPGLGLRLIYFSYDVKMKEKGDIPEGYSVSREKKERFSLILESASTNQTSMYLCASSFSLPGLSYEQYFGPGTRLTVT.

V gene TRBV6-5 combines with J gene TRBJ2-2; D remains ambiguous. CDR1 is MNHEY and CDR2 is SVGAGI in the germline V gene. The CDR3 is 14 residues long. The V gene lost 6 bases and the J gene lost 3 bases, with 11 bases spanning the gap. This chain's CDR3 is CASSSDEYTGELFF. CDR3 sequence (DNA): TGTGCCAGCAGCTCGGATGAGTACACCGGGGAGCTGTTTTTT.

The chain recombines TRBV30 with TRBJ1-3; no definite D call. The V end was cut by 0 bases, the J end by 3 bases, with 15 bases between. Germline CDR1 is GTSNPN and CDR2 is SVGIG (reference sequence). The CDR3 is made up of 16 amino acids. CDR3 bases: TGTGCCTGGAGTGTACGAATGGACGGTCATGGAAACACCATATATTTT. Encoded protein: CAWSVRMDGHGNTIYF.

This clone showed up just once. This chain joins TRBV25-1 and TRBJ1-6; D ambiguous. The V and J ends lost 6 bases and 7 bases respectively, with 19 bases between them. Germline CDR1 MGHDK, CDR2 SYGVNS. The CDR3 sequence is 16 residues long. DNA of the CDR3: TGTGCCAGCAGGAGCTGGGAAGCGGGAGGGAATTCACCCCTCCACTTT. This sequence encodes CASRSWEAGGNSPLHF.

The J gene is TRBJ2-7, the V gene TRBV25-1, with D uncertain. The CDR3 runs to 17 residues. In germline, CDR1 is MGHDK, CDR2 SYGVNS. V lost 0 bases to trimming and J lost 2 bases, with 17 bases between them. DNA for the CDR3: TGTGCCAGCAGTGAATATTCTAGGGCAGATAATCCCTACGAGCAGTACTTC. Translated: CASSEYSRADNPYEQYF.

The chain couples TRBV29-1 to TRBJ1-4; 9 bases map to TRBD1. With V trimmed by 6 bases and J by 4 bases, 0 bases remained unmatched. The germline V gene encodes CDR1 SQVTM and CDR2 ANQGSEA. The CDR3 totals 12 residues. This chain's CDR3 is CSVGQGNEKLFF. The DNA for the CDR3 is TGCAGCGTGGGACAGGGTAATGAAAAACTGTTTTTT.

The chain couples TRBV30 to TRBJ2-3; 9 nucleotides line up with TRBD1. The germline V gene encodes CDR1 GTSNPN and CDR2 SVGIG (reference sequence). The trim removed 1 base at V and 3 bases at J, leaving 5 bases unmatched. The length of the CDR3 is 15 residues. The CDR3 sequence: CAWSAGTGNTDTQYF. The CDR3 DNA reads TGTGCCTGGAGTGCAGGGACAGGGAATACAGATACGCAGTATTTT.

This clone appeared a few times. A junction end diverges from the germline sequence, so it may reflect a read error. V gene TRBV6-5 combines with J gene TRBJ2-7; D is unclear. There are 12 residues in the CDR3. Germline V gives CDR1 MNHEY, CDR2 SVGAGI. Written as DNA, the CDR3 is TGTGCCAGCAGTTACCCTGGAAACCCTCTCAACTTC. Residues: CASSYPGNPLNF.

The J gene is TRBJ2-7, the V gene TRBV29-1; D is ambiguous. The CDR3 has 15 amino acids. Germline CDR1 SQVTM, CDR2 ANQGSEA. Trimming took off 4 bases at V and 6 bases at J, with 22 bases between the two ends. CDR3 sequence (DNA): TGCAGCGTTGTCGGAGTGTCGGGCTCTATTCCCGAGCAGTACTTC. Protein product: CSVVGVSGSIPEQYF.

The sample holds a few counts of this clone. V is TRBV2 and J is TRBJ1-5; D possibly corresponds to TRBD1 (5 bases). Trimming shortened V by 2 bases and J by 2 bases, and 7 bases separated the two germline ends. CDR1 is SNHLY, CDR2 FYNNEI, per germline. The CDR3 has 14 residues. CDR3 DNA: TGTGCCAGCAGTGAAACCAGGGGCAATCAGCCCCAGCATTTT. It specifies CASSETRGNQPQHF.

CDR3 bases: TGCAGCGTTGTTGGGGATAGTATATATGGCTACACCTTC. Translated, it gives CSVVGDSIYGYTF. The chain links TRBV29-1 to TRBJ1-2; D unresolved. CDR1 is SQVTM and CDR2 is ANQGSEA in the germline V gene. V lost 4 bases and J lost 5, with 14 bases in between. This CDR3 is 13 amino acids long.

This clone is a singleton in its sample. The chain uses TRBV7-9 and TRBJ1-4; weak D call: TRBD1 (5 bases). Trimming left V 6 bases short and J 7 bases short, with 21 bases between. The CDR3 runs 16 residues. CDR1 is SEHNR and CDR2 is FQNEAQ in the germline V gene (reference sequence). The CDR3 DNA follows: TGTGCCAGCAGTCCTATTCTCGGGGGTGCTGCTGAAAAACTGTTTTTT. This translates into CASSPILGGAAEKLFF.

The chain links TRBV28 to TRBJ2-7; D is possibly TRBD1 or TRBD2 (5 bases each). Germline V gene sequence: CDR1 MDHEN, CDR2 SYDVKM. V was pared by 8 bases and J by 2 bases, with 10 bases between. The CDR3 runs to 12 residues. The CDR3 sequence is CASGTETYEQYF. DNA for the CDR3: TGTGCCAGCGGGACGGAGACCTACGAGCAGTACTTC. The whole variable domain, remainder taken from reference TRBV28 and TRBJ2-7, is DVKVTQSSRYLVKRTGEKVFLECVQDMDHENMFWYRQDPGLGLRLIYFSYDVKMKEKGDIPEGYSVSREKKERFSLILESASTNQTSMYLCASGTETYEQYFGPGTRLTVT.

The chain carries TRBV30 and TRBJ1-5, with a possible D match to TRBD1 (6 bases). V was trimmed by 5 bases and J by 7 bases, leaving 12 bases between them. Germline CDR1 and CDR2: GTSNPN and SVGIG (reference sequence). This CDR3 has 12 amino acids. As DNA, the CDR3 is TGTGCCTGGGCACAGGGTCGGCAGCCCCAGCATTTT. It encodes CAWAQGRQPQHF.